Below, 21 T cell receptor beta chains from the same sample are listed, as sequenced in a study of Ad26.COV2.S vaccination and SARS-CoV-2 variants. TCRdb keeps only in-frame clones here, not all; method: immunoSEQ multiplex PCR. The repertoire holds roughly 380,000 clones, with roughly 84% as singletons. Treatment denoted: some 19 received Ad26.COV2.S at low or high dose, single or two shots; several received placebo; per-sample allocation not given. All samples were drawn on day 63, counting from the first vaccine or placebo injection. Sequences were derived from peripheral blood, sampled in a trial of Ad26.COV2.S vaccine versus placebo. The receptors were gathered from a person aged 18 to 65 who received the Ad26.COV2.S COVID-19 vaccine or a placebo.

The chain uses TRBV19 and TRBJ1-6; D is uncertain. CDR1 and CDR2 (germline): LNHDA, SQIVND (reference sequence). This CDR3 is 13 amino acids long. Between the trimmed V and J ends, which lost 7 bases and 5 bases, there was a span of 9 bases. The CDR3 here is CASTPGNNSPLHF. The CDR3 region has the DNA TGTGCCAGTACGCCGGGAAATAATTCACCCCTCCACTTT.

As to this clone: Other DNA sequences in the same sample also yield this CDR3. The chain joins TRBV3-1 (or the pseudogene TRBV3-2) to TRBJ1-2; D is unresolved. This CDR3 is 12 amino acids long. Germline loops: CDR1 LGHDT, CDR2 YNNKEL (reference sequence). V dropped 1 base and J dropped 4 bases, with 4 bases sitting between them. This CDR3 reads CASSQGLYGYTF. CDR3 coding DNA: TGTGCCAGCAGCCAAGGACTCTATGGCTACACCTTC.

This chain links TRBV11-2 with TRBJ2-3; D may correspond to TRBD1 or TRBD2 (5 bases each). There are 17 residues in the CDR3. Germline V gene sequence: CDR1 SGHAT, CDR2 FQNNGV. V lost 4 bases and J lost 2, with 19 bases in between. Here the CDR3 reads CASSSHQRGFVTDTQYF. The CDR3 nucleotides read TGTGCCAGCAGCTCCCATCAGAGGGGCTTTGTCACAGATACGCAGTATTTT.

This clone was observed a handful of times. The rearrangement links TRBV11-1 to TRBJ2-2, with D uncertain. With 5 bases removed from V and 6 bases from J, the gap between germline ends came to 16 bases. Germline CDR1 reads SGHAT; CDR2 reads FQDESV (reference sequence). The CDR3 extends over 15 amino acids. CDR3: CASSTTEAPAGELFF. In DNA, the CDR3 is TGTGCCAGCAGCACGACTGAGGCCCCTGCCGGGGAGCTGTTTTTT.

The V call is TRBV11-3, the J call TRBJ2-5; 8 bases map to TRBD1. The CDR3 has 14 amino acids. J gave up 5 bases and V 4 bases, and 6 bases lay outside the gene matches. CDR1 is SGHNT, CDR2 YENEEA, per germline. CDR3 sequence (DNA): TGTGCCAGCAGCTCCGGACAGGGCTACGAGACCCAGTACTTC. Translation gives CASSSGQGYETQYF.

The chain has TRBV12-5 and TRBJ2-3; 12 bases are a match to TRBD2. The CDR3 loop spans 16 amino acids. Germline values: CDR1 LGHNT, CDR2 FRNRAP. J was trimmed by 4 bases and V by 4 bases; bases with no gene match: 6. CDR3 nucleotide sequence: TGTGCTAGTGGTTCTACACTAGCGGGGGGATCAGATACGCAGTATTTT. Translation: CASGSTLAGGSDTQYF. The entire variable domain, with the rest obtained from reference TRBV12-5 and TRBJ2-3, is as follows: DARVTQTPRHKVTEMGQEVTMRCQPILGHNTVFWYRQTMMQGLELLAYFRNRAPLDDSGMPKDRFSAEMPDATLATLKIQPSEPRDSAVYFCASGSTLAGGSDTQYFGPGTRLTVL.

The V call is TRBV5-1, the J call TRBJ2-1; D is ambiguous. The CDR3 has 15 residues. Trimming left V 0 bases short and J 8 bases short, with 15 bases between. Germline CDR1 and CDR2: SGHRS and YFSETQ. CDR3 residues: CASSLAHLSGDEQFF. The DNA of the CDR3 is TGCGCCAGCAGCTTGGCCCACCTATCGGGCGATGAGCAGTTCTTC.

For the CDR3, the DNA is TGTGCCAGCAGCTTATTAGGGACATTCGAAATCACAGATACGCAGTATTTT. Translated, it gives CASSLLGTFEITDTQYF. V is TRBV7-3 and J is TRBJ2-3, with D possibly TRBD1 on 6 matching bases. Trimming shortened V by 2 bases and J by 2 bases, and 17 bases separated the two germline ends. Looked up from germline, CDR1 is SGHTA and CDR2 is FQGTGA. This CDR3 spans 17 amino acids.

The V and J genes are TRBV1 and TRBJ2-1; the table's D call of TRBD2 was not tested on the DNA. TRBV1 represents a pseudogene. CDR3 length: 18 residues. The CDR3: CTSSQDPSGGAVSNEQFF. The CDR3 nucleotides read TGCACCAGCAGCCAAGACCCCAGCGGGGGGGCCGTTTCTAATGAGCAGTTCTTC.

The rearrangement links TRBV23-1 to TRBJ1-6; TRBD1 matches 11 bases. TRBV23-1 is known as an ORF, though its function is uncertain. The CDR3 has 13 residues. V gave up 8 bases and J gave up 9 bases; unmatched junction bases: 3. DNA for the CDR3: TGCGCCAGCGGACAGGGGGCGAGTTCACCCCTCCACTTT. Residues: CASGQGASSPLHF.

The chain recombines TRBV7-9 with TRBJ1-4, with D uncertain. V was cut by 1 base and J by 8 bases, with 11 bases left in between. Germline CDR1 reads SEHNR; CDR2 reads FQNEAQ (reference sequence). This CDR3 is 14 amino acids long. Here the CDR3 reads CASSLVGAEEKLFF. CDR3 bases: TGTGCCAGCAGCTTAGTGGGAGCGGAGGAAAAACTGTTTTTT.

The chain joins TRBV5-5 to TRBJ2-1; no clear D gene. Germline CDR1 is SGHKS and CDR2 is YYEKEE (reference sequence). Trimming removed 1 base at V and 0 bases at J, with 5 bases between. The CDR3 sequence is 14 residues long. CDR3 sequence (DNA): TGTGCCAGCAGCTTGTGGAGCTCCTACAATGAGCAGTTCTTC. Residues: CASSLWSSYNEQFF.

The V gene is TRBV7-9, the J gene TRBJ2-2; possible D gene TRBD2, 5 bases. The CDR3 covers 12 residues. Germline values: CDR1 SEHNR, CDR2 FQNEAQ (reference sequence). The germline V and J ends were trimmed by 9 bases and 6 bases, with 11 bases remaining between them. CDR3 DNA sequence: TGTGCCAGTAGTGGGCGGGCCGGGGAGCTGTTTTTT. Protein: CASSGRAGELFF.

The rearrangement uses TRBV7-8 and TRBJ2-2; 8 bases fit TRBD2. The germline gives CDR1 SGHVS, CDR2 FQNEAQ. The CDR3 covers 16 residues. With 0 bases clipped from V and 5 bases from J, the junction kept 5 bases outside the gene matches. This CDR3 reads CASSLAAQRGTGELFF. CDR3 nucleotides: TGTGCCAGCAGCTTAGCTGCCCAGCGGGGGACCGGGGAGCTGTTTTTT.

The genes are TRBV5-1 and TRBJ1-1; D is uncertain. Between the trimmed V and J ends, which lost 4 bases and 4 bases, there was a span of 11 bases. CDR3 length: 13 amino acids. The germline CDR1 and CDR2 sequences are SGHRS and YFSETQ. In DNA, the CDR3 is TGCGCCAGCAGCCTGGGCCTCGGCACTGAAGCTTTCTTT. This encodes CASSLGLGTEAFF.

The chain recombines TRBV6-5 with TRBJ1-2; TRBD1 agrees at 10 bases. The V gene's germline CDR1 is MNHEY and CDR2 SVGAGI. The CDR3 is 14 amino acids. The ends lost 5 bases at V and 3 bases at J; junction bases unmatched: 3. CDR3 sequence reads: CASSRQGADYGYTF. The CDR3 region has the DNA TGTGCCAGCAGTAGACAGGGGGCTGACTATGGCTACACCTTC.

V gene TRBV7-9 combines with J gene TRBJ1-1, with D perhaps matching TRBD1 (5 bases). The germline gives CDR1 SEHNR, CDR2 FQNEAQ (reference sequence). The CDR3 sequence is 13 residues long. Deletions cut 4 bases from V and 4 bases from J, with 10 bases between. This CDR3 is CASSSTEGTEAFF. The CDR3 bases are TGTGCCAGCAGCTCGACAGAGGGCACTGAAGCTTTCTTT. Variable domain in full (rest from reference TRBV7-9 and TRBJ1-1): DTGVSQNPRHKITKRGQNVTFRCDPISEHNRLYWYRQTLGQGPEFLTYFQNEAQLEKSRLLSDRFSAERPKGSFSTLEIQRTEQGDSAMYLCASSSTEGTEAFFGQGTRLTVV.

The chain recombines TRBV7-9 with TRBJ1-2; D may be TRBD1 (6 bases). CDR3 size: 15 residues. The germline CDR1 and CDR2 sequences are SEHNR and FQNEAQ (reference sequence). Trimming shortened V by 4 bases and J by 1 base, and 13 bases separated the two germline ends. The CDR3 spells CASSSYRDNNYGYTF. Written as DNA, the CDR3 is TGTGCCAGCAGCTCCTACCGGGACAATAACTATGGCTACACCTTC.

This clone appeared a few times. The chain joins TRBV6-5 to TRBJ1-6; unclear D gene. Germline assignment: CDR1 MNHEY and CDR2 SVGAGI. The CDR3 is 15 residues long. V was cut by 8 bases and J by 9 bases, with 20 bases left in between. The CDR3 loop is CASSLKLAGVSPLHF. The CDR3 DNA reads TGTGCCAGCTCCCTAAAGTTGGCGGGCGTTTCACCCCTCCACTTT.

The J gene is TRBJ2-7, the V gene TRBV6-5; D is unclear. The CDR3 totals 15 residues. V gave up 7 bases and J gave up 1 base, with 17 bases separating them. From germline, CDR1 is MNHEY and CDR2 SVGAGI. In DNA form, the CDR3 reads TGTGCCAGCATAACGTACCTAGGAAGATCCTACGAGCAGTACTTC. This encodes CASITYLGRSYEQYF.

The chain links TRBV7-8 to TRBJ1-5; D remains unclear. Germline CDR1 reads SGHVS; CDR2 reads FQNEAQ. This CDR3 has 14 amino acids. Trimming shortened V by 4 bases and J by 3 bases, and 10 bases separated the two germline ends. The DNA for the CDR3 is TGTGCCAGCAGCTCTGGACCCTACAATCAGCCCCAGCATTTT. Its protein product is CASSSGPYNQPQHF.